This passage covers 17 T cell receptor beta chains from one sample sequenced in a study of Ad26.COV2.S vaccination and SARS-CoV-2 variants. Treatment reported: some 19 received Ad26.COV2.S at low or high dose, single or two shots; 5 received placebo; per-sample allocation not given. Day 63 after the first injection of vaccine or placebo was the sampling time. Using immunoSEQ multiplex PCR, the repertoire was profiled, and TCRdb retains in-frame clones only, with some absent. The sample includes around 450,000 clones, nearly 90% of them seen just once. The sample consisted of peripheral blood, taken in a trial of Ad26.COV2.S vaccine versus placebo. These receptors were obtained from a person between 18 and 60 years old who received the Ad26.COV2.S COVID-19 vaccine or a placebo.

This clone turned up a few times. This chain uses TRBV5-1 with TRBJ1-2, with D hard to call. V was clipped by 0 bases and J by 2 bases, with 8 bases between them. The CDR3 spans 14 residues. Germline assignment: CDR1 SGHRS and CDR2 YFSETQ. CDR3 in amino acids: CASSLAEQNYGYTF. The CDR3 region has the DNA TGCGCCAGCAGCTTGGCTGAGCAAAACTATGGCTACACCTTC.

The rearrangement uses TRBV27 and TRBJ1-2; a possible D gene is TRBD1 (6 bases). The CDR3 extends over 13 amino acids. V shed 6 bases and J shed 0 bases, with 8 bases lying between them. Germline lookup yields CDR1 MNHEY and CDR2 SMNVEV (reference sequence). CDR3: CASSRDTNYGYTF. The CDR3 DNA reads TGTGCCAGCAGCCGGGACACTAACTATGGCTACACCTTC.

The CDR3 sequence is CASSPQGVGHYGYTF. The CDR3 nucleotides are TGTGCCAGCTCACCCCAGGGGGTGGGGCACTATGGCTACACCTTC. The V call is TRBV18, the J call TRBJ1-2, with 7 bases lining up with TRBD1. V trimming: 3 bases; J trimming: 3 bases; junction bases outside the gene matches: 7. The CDR3 consists of 15 residues. The germline CDR1 and CDR2 sequences are KGHSH and LQKENI. The variable domain in full, with the rest retrieved from reference TRBV18 and TRBJ1-2, is NAGVMQNPRHLVRRRGQEARLRCSPMKGHSHVYWYRQLPEEGLKFMVYLQKENIIDESGMPKERFSAEFPKEGPSILRIQQVVRGDSAAYFCASSPQGVGHYGYTFGSGTRLTVV.

CDR3 coding DNA: TGTGCCAGCAGCACCCACTATATAGATACGCAGTATTTT. This encodes CASSTHYIDTQYF. This rearrangement joins TRBV9 to TRBJ2-3, with D unresolved. The V gene's germline CDR1 is SGDLS and CDR2 YYNGEE. The ends were cut back, 4 bases at V and 5 bases at J, with 11 bases in the middle. The CDR3 spans 13 residues.

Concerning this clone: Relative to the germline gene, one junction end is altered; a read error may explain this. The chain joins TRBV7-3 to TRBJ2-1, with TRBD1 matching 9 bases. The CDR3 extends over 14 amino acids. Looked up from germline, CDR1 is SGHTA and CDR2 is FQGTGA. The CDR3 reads CASSPGGDRVEQLF. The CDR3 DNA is TGTGCCAGCAGCCCGGGCGGGGACAGGGTTGAGCAGCTCTTC.

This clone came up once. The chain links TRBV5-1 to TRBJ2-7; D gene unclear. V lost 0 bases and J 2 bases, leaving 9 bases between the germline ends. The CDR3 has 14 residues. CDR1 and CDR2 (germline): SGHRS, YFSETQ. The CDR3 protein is CASSLEGNTYEQYF. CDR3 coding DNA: TGCGCCAGCAGCTTGGAAGGGAACACCTACGAGCAGTACTTC.

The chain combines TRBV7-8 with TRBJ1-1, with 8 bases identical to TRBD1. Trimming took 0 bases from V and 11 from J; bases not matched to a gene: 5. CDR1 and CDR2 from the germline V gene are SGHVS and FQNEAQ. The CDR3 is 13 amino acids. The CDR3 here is CASSLAPDREAFF. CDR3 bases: TGTGCCAGCAGCTTAGCGCCGGACAGGGAGGCTTTCTTT.

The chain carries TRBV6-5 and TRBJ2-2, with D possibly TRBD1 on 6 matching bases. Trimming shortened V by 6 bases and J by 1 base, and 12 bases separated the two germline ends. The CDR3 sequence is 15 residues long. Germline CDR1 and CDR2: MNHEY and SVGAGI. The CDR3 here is CASRSQGQNTGELFF. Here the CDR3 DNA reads TGTGCCAGCAGGTCCCAGGGACAGAACACCGGGGAGCTGTTTTTT.

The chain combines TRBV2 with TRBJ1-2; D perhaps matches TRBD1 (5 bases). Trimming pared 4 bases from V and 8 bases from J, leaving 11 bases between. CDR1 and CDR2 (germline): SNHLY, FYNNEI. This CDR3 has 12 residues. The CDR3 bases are TGTGCCAGCAGTGCCCAGGGAGGGGGCTACACCTTC. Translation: CASSAQGGGYTF.

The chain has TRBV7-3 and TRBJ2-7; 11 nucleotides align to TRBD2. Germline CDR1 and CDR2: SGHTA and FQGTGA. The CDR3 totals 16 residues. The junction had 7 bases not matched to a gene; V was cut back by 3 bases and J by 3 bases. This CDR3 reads CASSFSGGADIYEQYF. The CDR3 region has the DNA TGTGCCAGCAGCTTTAGCGGGGGGGCAGATATCTACGAGCAGTACTTC.

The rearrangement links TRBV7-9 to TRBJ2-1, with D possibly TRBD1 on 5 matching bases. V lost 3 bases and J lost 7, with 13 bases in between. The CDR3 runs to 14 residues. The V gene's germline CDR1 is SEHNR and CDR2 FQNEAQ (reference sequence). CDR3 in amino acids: CASSLGPQFNEQFF. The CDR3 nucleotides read TGTGCCAGCAGCTTGGGGCCGCAATTTAATGAGCAGTTCTTC.

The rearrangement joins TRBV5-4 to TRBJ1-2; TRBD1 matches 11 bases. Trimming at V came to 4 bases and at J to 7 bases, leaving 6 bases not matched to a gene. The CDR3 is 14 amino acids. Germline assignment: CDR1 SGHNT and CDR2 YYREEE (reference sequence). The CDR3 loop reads CASSRDRGDGGYTF. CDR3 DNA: TGTGCCAGCAGCCGGGACAGGGGGGACGGTGGCTACACCTTC.

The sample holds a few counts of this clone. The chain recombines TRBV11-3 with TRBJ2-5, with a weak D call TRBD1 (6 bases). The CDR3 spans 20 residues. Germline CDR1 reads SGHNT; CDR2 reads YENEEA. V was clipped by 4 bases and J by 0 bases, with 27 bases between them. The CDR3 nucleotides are TGTGCCAGCAGCTCTGGGATCGGGGCAGGGGACACTTGGTACCAAGAGACCCAGTACTTC. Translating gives CASSSGIGAGDTWYQETQYF.

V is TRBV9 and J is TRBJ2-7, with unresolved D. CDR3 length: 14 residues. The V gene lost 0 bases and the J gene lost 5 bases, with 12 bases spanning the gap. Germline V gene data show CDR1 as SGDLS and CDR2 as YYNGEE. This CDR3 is CASSVVGESDEQYF. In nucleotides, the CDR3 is TGTGCCAGCAGCGTAGTAGGCGAATCGGACGAGCAGTACTTC.

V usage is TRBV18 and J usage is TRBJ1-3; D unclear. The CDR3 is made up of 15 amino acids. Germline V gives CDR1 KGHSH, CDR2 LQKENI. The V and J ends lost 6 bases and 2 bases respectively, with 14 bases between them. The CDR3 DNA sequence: TGTGCCAGCTCCCCCCAAACCGGGGCTGGAAACACCATATATTTT. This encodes CASSPQTGAGNTIYF.

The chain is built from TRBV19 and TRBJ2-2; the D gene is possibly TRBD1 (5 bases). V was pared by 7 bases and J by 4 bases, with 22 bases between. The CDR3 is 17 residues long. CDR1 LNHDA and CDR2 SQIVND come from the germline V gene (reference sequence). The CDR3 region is CASTPSPPGWGTGELFF. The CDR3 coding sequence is TGTGCCAGTACTCCCTCCCCTCCAGGGTGGGGCACCGGGGAGCTGTTTTTT.

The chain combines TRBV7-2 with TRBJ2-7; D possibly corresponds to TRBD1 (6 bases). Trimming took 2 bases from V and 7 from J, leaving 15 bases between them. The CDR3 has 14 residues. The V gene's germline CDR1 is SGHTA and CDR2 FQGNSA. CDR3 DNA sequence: TGTGCCAGCAGCTTACAGTCGTTGAGGGGGGAGCAGTACGTC. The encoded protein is CASSLQSLRGEQYV.